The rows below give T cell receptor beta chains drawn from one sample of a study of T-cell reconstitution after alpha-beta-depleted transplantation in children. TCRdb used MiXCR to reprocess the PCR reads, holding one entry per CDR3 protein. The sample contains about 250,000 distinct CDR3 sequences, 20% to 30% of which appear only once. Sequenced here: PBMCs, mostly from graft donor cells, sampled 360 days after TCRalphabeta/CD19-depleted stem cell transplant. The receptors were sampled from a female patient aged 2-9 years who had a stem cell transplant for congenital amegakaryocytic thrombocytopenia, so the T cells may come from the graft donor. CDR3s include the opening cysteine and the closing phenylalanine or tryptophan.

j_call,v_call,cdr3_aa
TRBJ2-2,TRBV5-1,CASSNTGGYPAGELFF
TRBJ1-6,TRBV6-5,CASSYHPGTANSPLHF
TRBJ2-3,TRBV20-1,CSALLAGAGGTDTQYF
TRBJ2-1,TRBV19,CASSSGQGPGYEQFF
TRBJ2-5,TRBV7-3,CASSSTGKETQYF
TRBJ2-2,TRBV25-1,CASGWTGRGTGELFF
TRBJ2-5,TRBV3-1,CASSQFPNTHETQYF
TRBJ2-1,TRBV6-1,CASSEPPGGLFYNEQFF
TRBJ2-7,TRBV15,CATSGAKYEQRFEQYF
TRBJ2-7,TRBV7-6,CASSFRDSSYEQYF
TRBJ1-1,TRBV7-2,CASSLANPTMNTEAFF
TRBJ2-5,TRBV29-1,CSVPAPETQYF
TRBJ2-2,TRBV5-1,CASRREGGTGELFF
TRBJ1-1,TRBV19,CASSTTGPNRDTEAFF
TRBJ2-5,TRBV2,CASSTLLGLAEPETQYF
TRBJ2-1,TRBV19,CASSISSVVTNEQFF
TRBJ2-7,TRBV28,CASRTPPYSYEQYF
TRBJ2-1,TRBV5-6,CASSLGLDYSYNEQFF
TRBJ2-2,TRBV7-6,CASSLWPRWGVNAGELFF
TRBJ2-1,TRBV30,CAWSVLAAYNEQFF
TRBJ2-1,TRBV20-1,CSARDVRTYNEQFF
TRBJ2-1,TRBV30,CAWSGAGPYNEQFF
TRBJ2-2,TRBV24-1,CATSDPGEDTGELFF
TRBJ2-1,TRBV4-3,CASSQEGVTYNEQFF
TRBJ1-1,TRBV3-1,CASSQDGRIPNTEAFF
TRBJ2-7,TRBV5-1,CASSRGGWDRLSYEQYF
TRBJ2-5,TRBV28,CASREQETQYF
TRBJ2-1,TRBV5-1,CASSLLRQDNEQFF
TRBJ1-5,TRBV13,CASSMGPGSNQPQHF
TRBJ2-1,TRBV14,CASSQAPPPGPYSNEQFF
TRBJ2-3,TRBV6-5,CASSWGSGAEGTDTQYF
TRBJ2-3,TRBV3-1,CASSPTSGRAPDTQYF